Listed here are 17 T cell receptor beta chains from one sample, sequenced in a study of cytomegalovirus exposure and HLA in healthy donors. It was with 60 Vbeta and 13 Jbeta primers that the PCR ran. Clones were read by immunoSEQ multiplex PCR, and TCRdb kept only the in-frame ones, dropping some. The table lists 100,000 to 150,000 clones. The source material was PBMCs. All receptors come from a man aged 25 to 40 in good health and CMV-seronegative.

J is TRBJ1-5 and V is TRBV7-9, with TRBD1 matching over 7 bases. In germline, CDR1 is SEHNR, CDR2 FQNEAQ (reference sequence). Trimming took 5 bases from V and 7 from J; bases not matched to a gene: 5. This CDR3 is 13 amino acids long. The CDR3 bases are TGTGCCAGCAGCGGTACAGGGGACCAGCCCCAGCATTTT. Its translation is CASSGTGDQPQHF.

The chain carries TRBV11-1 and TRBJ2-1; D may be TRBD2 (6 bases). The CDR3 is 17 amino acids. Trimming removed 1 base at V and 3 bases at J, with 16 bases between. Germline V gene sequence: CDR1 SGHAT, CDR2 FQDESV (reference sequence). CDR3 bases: TGTGCCAGCAGCTTAGGACTAGGCTTGTCTCGCTACAATGAGCAGTTCTTC. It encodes CASSLGLGLSRYNEQFF.

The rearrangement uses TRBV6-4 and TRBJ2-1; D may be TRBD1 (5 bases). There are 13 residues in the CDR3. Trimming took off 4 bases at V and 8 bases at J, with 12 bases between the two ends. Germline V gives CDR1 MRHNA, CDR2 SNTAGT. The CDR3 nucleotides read TGTGCCAGCAGTGTGGGGCAGGGCTATGAGCAGTTCTTC. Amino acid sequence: CASSVGQGYEQFF.

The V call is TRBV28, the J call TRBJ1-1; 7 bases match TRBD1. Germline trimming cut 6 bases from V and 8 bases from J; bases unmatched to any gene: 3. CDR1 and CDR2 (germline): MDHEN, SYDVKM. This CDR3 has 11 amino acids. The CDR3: CASRGDREAFF. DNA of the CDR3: TGTGCCAGCAGAGGGGACAGAGAAGCTTTCTTT.

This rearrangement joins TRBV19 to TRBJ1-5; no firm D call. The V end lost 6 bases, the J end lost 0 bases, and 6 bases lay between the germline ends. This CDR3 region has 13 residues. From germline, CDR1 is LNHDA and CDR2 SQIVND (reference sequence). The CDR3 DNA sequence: TGTGCCAGTAGCGCCTATAGCAATCAGCCCCAGCATTTT. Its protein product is CASSAYSNQPQHF.

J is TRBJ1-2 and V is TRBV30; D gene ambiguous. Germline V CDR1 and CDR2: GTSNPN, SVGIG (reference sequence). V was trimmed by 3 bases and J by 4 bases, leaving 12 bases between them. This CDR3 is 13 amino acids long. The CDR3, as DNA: TGTGCCTGGAGCGGAGACGGGTCCTATGGCTACACCTTC. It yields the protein CAWSGDGSYGYTF.

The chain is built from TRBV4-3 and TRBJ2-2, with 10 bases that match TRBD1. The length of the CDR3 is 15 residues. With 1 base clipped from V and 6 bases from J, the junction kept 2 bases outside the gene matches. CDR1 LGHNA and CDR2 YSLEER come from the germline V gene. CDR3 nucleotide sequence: TGCGCCAGCAGCCAAGGGACAGGGGGTGCCGGGGAGCTGTTTTTT. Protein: CASSQGTGGAGELFF.

The CDR3 bases are TGTGCCAGCAGTTTATTCAGGGGGCGGTTAGATACGCAGTATTTT. Protein product: CASSLFRGRLDTQYF. The chain employs TRBV28 and TRBJ2-3, with TRBD1 matching over 8 bases. CDR1 is MDHEN, CDR2 SYDVKM, per germline. J lost 5 bases, V lost 1 base, and 5 bases had no gene match. The CDR3 has 15 amino acids.

CDR3 DNA: TGCGCCAGCAGCCATTCGACTAGTGAGGAGGGTACGCAGTATTTT. It encodes CASSHSTSEEGTQYF. This rearrangement joins TRBV5-1 to TRBJ2-3, with a possible D match to TRBD2 (6 bases). Germline values: CDR1 SGHRS, CDR2 YFSETQ. V lost 4 bases and J lost 8, with 20 bases in between. There are 15 residues in the CDR3.

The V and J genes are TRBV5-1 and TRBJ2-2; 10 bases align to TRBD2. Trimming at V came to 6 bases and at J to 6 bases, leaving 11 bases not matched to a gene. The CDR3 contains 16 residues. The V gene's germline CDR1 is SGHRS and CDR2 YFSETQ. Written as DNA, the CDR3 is TGCGCCAGCACCGAGCTAGCGGGAGCTGAGGCCGGGGAGCTGTTTTTT. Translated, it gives CASTELAGAEAGELFF.

This CDR3 is CASRGTSGSYNEQFF. CDR3 nucleotides: TGTGCCAGCAGGGGGACTAGCGGGTCTTACAATGAGCAGTTCTTC. The genes are TRBV2 and TRBJ2-1; 12 nucleotides line up with TRBD2. Germline V gives CDR1 SNHLY, CDR2 FYNNEI. Losses at the gene ends were 6 bases for V and 4 bases for J; bases not matched to a gene: 4. CDR3 length: 15 amino acids.

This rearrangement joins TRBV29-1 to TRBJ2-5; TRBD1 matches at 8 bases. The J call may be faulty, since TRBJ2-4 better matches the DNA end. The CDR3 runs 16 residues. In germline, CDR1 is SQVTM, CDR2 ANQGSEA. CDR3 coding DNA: TGCAGCGCCTTGAATTGGGACCGGGGACAGGCCTCCATTCAGTACTTC. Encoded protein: CSALNWDRGQASIQYF.

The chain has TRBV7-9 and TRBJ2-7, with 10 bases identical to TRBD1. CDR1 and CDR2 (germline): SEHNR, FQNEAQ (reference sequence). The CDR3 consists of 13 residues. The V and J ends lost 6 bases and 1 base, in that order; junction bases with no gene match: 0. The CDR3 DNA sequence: TGTGCCAGCAGGGGACAGGGGTCCTACGAGCAGTACTTC. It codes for CASRGQGSYEQYF. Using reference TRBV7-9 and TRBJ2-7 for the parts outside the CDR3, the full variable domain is DTGVSQNPRHKITKRGQNVTFRCDPISEHNRLYWYRQTLGQGPEFLTYFQNEAQLEKSRLLSDRFSAERPKGSFSTLEIQRTEQGDSAMYLCASRGQGSYEQYFGPGTRLTVT.

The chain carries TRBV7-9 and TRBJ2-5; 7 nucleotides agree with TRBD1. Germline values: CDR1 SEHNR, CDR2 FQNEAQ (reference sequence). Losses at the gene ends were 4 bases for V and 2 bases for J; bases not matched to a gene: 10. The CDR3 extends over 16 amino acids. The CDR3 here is CASSSELQGLQETQYF. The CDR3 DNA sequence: TGTGCCAGCAGCTCGGAACTACAGGGGTTACAAGAGACCCAGTACTTC.

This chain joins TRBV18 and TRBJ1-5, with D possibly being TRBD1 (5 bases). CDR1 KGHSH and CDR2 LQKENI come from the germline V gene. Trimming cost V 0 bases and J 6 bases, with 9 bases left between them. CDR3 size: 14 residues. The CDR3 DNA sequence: TGTGCCAGCTCACCACCAGCAGGGTCTCAGCCCCAGCATTTT. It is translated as CASSPPAGSQPQHF.

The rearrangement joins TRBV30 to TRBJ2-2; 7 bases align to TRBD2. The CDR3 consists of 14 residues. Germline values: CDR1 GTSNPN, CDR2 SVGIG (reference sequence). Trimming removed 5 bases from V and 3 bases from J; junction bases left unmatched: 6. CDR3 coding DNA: TGTGCCTGGGGCCTGGGACTATACACCGGGGAGCTGTTTTTT. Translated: CAWGLGLYTGELFF.

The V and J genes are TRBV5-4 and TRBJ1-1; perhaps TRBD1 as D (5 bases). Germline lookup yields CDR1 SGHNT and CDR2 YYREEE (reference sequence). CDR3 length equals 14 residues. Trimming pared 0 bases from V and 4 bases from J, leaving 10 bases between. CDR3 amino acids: CASSLAGGGTEAFF. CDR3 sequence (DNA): TGTGCCAGCAGCTTGGCGGGGGGTGGCACTGAAGCTTTCTTT.